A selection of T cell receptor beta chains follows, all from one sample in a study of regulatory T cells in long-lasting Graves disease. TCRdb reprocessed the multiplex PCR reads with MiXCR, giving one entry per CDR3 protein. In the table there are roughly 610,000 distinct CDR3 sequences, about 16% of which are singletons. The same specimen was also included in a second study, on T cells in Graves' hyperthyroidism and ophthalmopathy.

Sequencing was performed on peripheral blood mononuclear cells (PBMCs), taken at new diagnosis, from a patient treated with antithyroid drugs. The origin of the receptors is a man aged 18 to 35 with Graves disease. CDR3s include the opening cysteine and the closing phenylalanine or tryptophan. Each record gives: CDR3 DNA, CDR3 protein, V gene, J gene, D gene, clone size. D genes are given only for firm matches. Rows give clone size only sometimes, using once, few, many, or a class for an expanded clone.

CDR3nt: TGTGCCAGCAGAAAGGACATCTACAATGAGCAGTTCTTC
CDR3aa: CASRKDIYNEQFF
v_gene: TRBV7-8
j_gene: TRBJ2-1
d_gene: NA
abundance: NA

CDR3nt: TGTGCCAGCAGCTATGGGGGCGGGGAGCTGTTTTTT
CDR3aa: CASSYGGGELFF
v_gene: TRBV3-1
j_gene: TRBJ2-2
d_gene: NA
abundance: NA

CDR3nt: TGTGCTAGCAGCCGGGACTCCCACAATGAGCAGTTCTTC
CDR3aa: CASSRDSHNEQFF
v_gene: TRBV7-7
j_gene: TRBJ2-1
d_gene: NA
abundance: NA

CDR3nt: TGTGCCAGCAGCCCGATATCAGCGGAGGGGGGGTACGAGCAGTACTTC
CDR3aa: CASSPISAEGGYEQYF
v_gene: TRBV4-2
j_gene: TRBJ2-7
d_gene: NA
abundance: many

CDR3nt: TGTGCCAGCAGTGACCTGGGTGGCGAGCAGTACTTC
CDR3aa: CASSDLGGEQYF
v_gene: TRBV27
j_gene: TRBJ2-7
d_gene: NA
abundance: few

CDR3nt: TGCAGTGCTCACATTTTAGAGTACAATGAGCAGTTCTTC
CDR3aa: CSAHILEYNEQFF
v_gene: TRBV20-1
j_gene: TRBJ2-1
d_gene: NA
abundance: few

CDR3nt: TGTGCCAGCACTCCCTCGGGGGGGCCAGGGGCCAACGTCCTGACTTTC
CDR3aa: CASTPSGGPGANVLTF
v_gene: TRBV7-9
j_gene: TRBJ2-6
d_gene: TRBD2
abundance: NA

CDR3nt: TGTGCCAGCAGCTTAGATGGTATCCCTAGCACAGATACGCAGTATTTT
CDR3aa: CASSLDGIPSTDTQYF
v_gene: TRBV11-2
j_gene: TRBJ2-3
d_gene: NA
abundance: many

CDR3nt: TGTGCCAGCAGCTTGGTGATGAACACTGAAGCTTTCTTT
CDR3aa: CASSLVMNTEAFF
v_gene: TRBV7-9
j_gene: TRBJ1-1
d_gene: NA
abundance: many

CDR3nt: TGTGCCAGCCCACCATCGGGGCAAGAGACCCAGTACTTC
CDR3aa: CASPPSGQETQYF
v_gene: TRBV18
j_gene: TRBJ2-5
d_gene: NA
abundance: NA

CDR3nt: TGTGCCAGCAGTGAACCTTGGACTAGCGGTTCAGATACGCAGTATTTT
CDR3aa: CASSEPWTSGSDTQYF
v_gene: TRBV6-2/TRBV6-3
j_gene: TRBJ2-3
d_gene: TRBD2
abundance: few

CDR3nt: TGCGCCAGCAGCTCTCAGGTTAACTATGGCTACACCTTC
CDR3aa: CASSSQVNYGYTF
v_gene: TRBV5-1
j_gene: TRBJ1-2
d_gene: NA
abundance: few

CDR3nt: TGTGCCAGCAGGCTTATACTACAGGGTAGCAATCAGCCCCAGCATTTT
CDR3aa: CASRLILQGSNQPQHF
v_gene: TRBV6-1
j_gene: TRBJ1-5
d_gene: NA
abundance: few

CDR3nt: TGTGCCAGCAGCGCGCCCCGGTCGGAGACAGGGGAGGTGTCTGGGGCCAACGTCCTGACTTTC
CDR3aa: CASSAPRSETGEVSGANVLTF
v_gene: TRBV9
j_gene: TRBJ2-6
d_gene: TRBD1
abundance: NA

CDR3nt: TGTGCCTGGAGTGTATTCCCCAGGGGGCGCGAAGCGGGGAGAAACATTCAGTACTTC
CDR3aa: CAWSVFPRGREAGRNIQYF
v_gene: TRBV30
j_gene: TRBJ2-4
d_gene: NA
abundance: few

CDR3nt: TGTGCCAGCAGTCCCGACCAGGGGGAGTTCTTC
CDR3aa: CASSPDQGEFF
v_gene: TRBV2
j_gene: TRBJ2-1
d_gene: TRBD1
abundance: many

CDR3nt: TGTGCCAATCCTGCCGGTCCCTACAATGAGCAGTTCTTC
CDR3aa: CANPAGPYNEQFF
v_gene: TRBV27
j_gene: TRBJ2-1
d_gene: NA
abundance: many

CDR3nt: TGCGCCAGCAGCTTGGACGGCAGGGGTGGGGAGACCCAGTACTTC
CDR3aa: CASSLDGRGGETQYF
v_gene: TRBV5-1
j_gene: TRBJ2-5
d_gene: NA
abundance: few

CDR3nt: TGTGCCAGCAGTTACAGAGCGGGAGTAGGTAATGAGCAGTTCTTC
CDR3aa: CASSYRAGVGNEQFF
v_gene: TRBV6-2/TRBV6-3
j_gene: TRBJ2-1
d_gene: TRBD2
abundance: NA

CDR3nt: TGTGCCAGCAGTTTAGCGAGGGGACGTGGCTACACCTTC
CDR3aa: CASSLARGRGYTF
v_gene: TRBV12-3/TRBV12-4
j_gene: TRBJ1-2
d_gene: NA
abundance: many

CDR3nt: TGTGCCACCAGTGACCCGACAGGGGCCAATGAGCAGTTCTTC
CDR3aa: CATSDPTGANEQFF
v_gene: TRBV24-1
j_gene: TRBJ2-1
d_gene: TRBD1
abundance: many

CDR3nt: TGTGCCAGCAGCTTAGACCGGGGTATGGCTACTGAAGCTTTCTTT
CDR3aa: CASSLDRGMATEAFF
v_gene: TRBV11-2
j_gene: TRBJ1-1
d_gene: NA
abundance: NA

CDR3nt: TGCGCCAGCAGCTTGGGGAATGGGCGGATGCAGTACTTC
CDR3aa: CASSLGNGRMQYF
v_gene: TRBV5-1
j_gene: TRBJ2-7
d_gene: NA
abundance: many

CDR3nt: TGCAGTGCCGTCCTATCGAACACCGGGGAGCTGTTTTTT
CDR3aa: CSAVLSNTGELFF
v_gene: TRBV20-1
j_gene: TRBJ2-2
d_gene: NA
abundance: NA

CDR3nt: TGTGCCAGCAGGATAACAGGGGACGGGTTAGATGGCTACACCTTC
CDR3aa: CASRITGDGLDGYTF
v_gene: TRBV2
j_gene: TRBJ1-2
d_gene: TRBD1
abundance: many

CDR3nt: TGTGCCAGCAGTTCACCCTCGTGGGCAGATACGCAGTATTTT
CDR3aa: CASSSPSWADTQYF
v_gene: TRBV28
j_gene: TRBJ2-3
d_gene: NA
abundance: many

CDR3nt: TGTGCCAGCAGCCCAACCGTGGGGCGCGCTCTTGGTTTGTTTTTT
CDR3aa: CASSPTVGRALGLFF
v_gene: TRBV3-1
j_gene: TRBJ1-4
d_gene: NA
abundance: few

CDR3nt: TGTGCCAGCAGCCTTAAAAATGGGGGGTCCTATGGCTACACCTTC
CDR3aa: CASSLKNGGSYGYTF
v_gene: TRBV11-2
j_gene: TRBJ1-2
d_gene: NA
abundance: few

CDR3nt: TGTGCCAGCACAGGGGACAGCACTGAAGCTTTCTTT
CDR3aa: CASTGDSTEAFF
v_gene: TRBV2
j_gene: TRBJ1-1
d_gene: TRBD1
abundance: many

CDR3nt: TGTGCCAGCGGACCATCTACTAGGCACTATGGCTACACCTTC
CDR3aa: CASGPSTRHYGYTF
v_gene: TRBV27
j_gene: TRBJ1-2
d_gene: NA
abundance: few

CDR3nt: TGTGCCAGCAGCCAAGAATCGTTCGGGGACTTGTACTTC
CDR3aa: CASSQESFGDLYF
v_gene: TRBV3-1
j_gene: TRBJ2-7
d_gene: NA
abundance: NA

CDR3nt: TGTGCCAGCAGCAAAGGGACAGGGGGCAATCAGCCCCAGCATTTT
CDR3aa: CASSKGTGGNQPQHF
v_gene: TRBV12-3/TRBV12-4
j_gene: TRBJ1-5
d_gene: TRBD1
abundance: few

CDR3nt: TGTGCCAGCAGCTCAAACTCCGGGACCTACACAACCTCCTACAATGAGCAGTTCTTC
CDR3aa: CASSSNSGTYTTSYNEQFF
v_gene: TRBV7-9
j_gene: TRBJ2-1
d_gene: NA
abundance: NA

CDR3nt: TGTGCCAGCAGCCAAGAACAGGGAAGGATAGGCAATCAGCCCCAGCATTTT
CDR3aa: CASSQEQGRIGNQPQHF
v_gene: TRBV4-2
j_gene: TRBJ1-5
d_gene: NA
abundance: few

CDR3nt: TGTGCCAGCAGCTTAGTTCTGCTAGCGGGAGATTTGTTCTTC
CDR3aa: CASSLVLLAGDLFF
v_gene: TRBV7-2
j_gene: TRBJ2-1
d_gene: TRBD2
abundance: many

CDR3nt: TGCAGTGCTAGAGTCCCCAATTACGCGAACGAGCAGTACTTC
CDR3aa: CSARVPNYANEQYF
v_gene: TRBV20-1
j_gene: TRBJ2-7
d_gene: NA
abundance: few

CDR3nt: TGCAGTGCTACAAGACAGGGGGTTTTCGGCACTGGAGCTTTCTTT
CDR3aa: CSATRQGVFGTGAFF
v_gene: TRBV20-1
j_gene: TRBJ1-1
d_gene: TRBD1
abundance: once

CDR3nt: TGTGCCAGCTCACCACCGGGACAGCTACCAAGGGATGAGCAGTTCTTC
CDR3aa: CASSPPGQLPRDEQFF
v_gene: TRBV18
j_gene: TRBJ2-1
d_gene: TRBD1
abundance: few

CDR3nt: TGTGCCTGGAGCGGGTCGAACACTGAAGCTTTCTTT
CDR3aa: CAWSGSNTEAFF
v_gene: TRBV30
j_gene: TRBJ1-1
d_gene: NA
abundance: many

CDR3nt: TGTGCCAGCAGCTACAGTGGGAGCTCCTACGAGCAGTACTTC
CDR3aa: CASSYSGSSYEQYF
v_gene: TRBV27
j_gene: TRBJ2-7
d_gene: NA
abundance: many

CDR3nt: TGTGCCAGCAGATTGGGTGGAGAGACCCAGTACTTC
CDR3aa: CASRLGGETQYF
v_gene: TRBV12-3/TRBV12-4
j_gene: TRBJ2-5
d_gene: NA
abundance: few

CDR3nt: TGTGCCAGCAGTCTCGACAGTGCTGGCAATCAGCCCCAGCATTTT
CDR3aa: CASSLDSAGNQPQHF
v_gene: TRBV28
j_gene: TRBJ1-5
d_gene: NA
abundance: many

CDR3nt: TGTGCCAGCCAGGGACAACGGAGGGTCTACAATGAGCAGTTCTTC
CDR3aa: CASQGQRRVYNEQFF
v_gene: TRBV28
j_gene: TRBJ2-1
d_gene: NA
abundance: many

CDR3nt: TGTGCCAGTAGTATTTTAGAGAGCCACGAGCAGTACTTC
CDR3aa: CASSILESHEQYF
v_gene: TRBV19
j_gene: TRBJ2-7
d_gene: NA
abundance: NA

CDR3nt: TGTGCCAGCAGCCGCGGGGGCGCAGGGGATACTGAAGCTTTCTTT
CDR3aa: CASSRGGAGDTEAFF
v_gene: TRBV7-3
j_gene: TRBJ1-1
d_gene: NA
abundance: few

CDR3nt: TGTGCCAGCAGTTTAGCGACCATAGCGGGTGGATTTACAGATACGCAGTATTTT
CDR3aa: CASSLATIAGGFTDTQYF
v_gene: TRBV12-3/TRBV12-4
j_gene: TRBJ2-3
d_gene: TRBD2
abundance: many

CDR3nt: TGTGCCAGAAGGTCCGGGGCCCCTGAAGCTTTCTTT
CDR3aa: CARRSGAPEAFF
v_gene: TRBV2
j_gene: TRBJ1-1
d_gene: NA
abundance: many

CDR3nt: TGTGCCAGCAGCCGAGGACAGGGCAGGGAGACCCAGTACTTC
CDR3aa: CASSRGQGRETQYF
v_gene: TRBV7-9
j_gene: TRBJ2-5
d_gene: TRBD1
abundance: many

CDR3nt: TGCAGTGCTAGGGGGACCGGGTGGGAAACAGATACGCAGTATTTT
CDR3aa: CSARGTGWETDTQYF
v_gene: TRBV20-1
j_gene: TRBJ2-3
d_gene: NA
abundance: few

CDR3nt: TGTGCCAGCAGCTTATTAACTAGCACAACAGAGACCCAGTACTTC
CDR3aa: CASSLLTSTTETQYF
v_gene: TRBV7-8
j_gene: TRBJ2-5
d_gene: NA
abundance: many